This T cell receptor beta chain was obtained from a study of PD-1 blockade in classical Hodgkin lymphoma. V lost 8 bases to trimming and J lost 0 bases, with 8 bases between them. Germline V gene sequence: CDR1 SNHLY, CDR2 FYNNEI. The CDR3 length is 12 residues. Indicated time point: cycle 4 day 1 (C4D1), after 6 weeks of nivolumab. Autologous stem cell transplantation was followed by relapse in every patient, and brentuximab vedotin exposure varied. Sequencing was performed with immunoSEQ multiplex PCR; in TCRdb, only in-frame clones are kept and a portion is missing. The table shows more than 20,000 clones, with around 80% occurring only once.

J is TRBJ2-7 and V is TRBV2, with D possibly matching TRBD1 (6 bases). This sequence originates from a human donor with classical Hodgkin lymphoma. This specimen consisted of peripheral blood mononuclear cells (PBMCs), obtained before the fourth cycle of nivolumab. CDR3 nucleotide sequence: TGTGCCAGCCTGGACAGCTCCTACGAGCAGTACTTC. Its translation is CASLDSSYEQYF.